This TCR beta chain was obtained from a study of CD8 T cells in ankylosing spondylitis. Study-level points and caveats: In the blood and synovial fluid of reactive arthritis, some motif variants had been previously reported.

Each TCR beta library was made by quantitative 5'-RACE that incorporated molecular barcodes. TCRdb reanalysed the 5' RACE reads using MiXCR and keeps one entry per CDR3 protein. The top ten clones hold about 1.8% of a sample with tens of thousands of distinct CDR3 sequences, about 5.3% of them seen once. This clonotype was counted many times. What it binds is not known. CDR1 SGDLS and CDR2 YYNGEE come from the germline V gene. J was trimmed by 4 bases and V by 4 bases; bases with no gene match: 16. The CDR3 covers 19 residues. This sequence joins TRBV9 and TRBJ2-1, with 11 bases identical to TRBD2. Sequencing input: blood, either unsorted or a sorted T cell fraction (not recorded which). The TCR sequence derives from a female donor with ankylosing spondylitis or in good health (not recorded which). The CDR3 protein is CASSPFDTSGRIGYNEQFF. CDR3 DNA sequence: TGTGCCAGCAGCCCTTTCGACACTAGCGGGAGAATTGGGTACAATGAGCAGTTCTTC.